What follows are 27 T cell receptor beta chains derived from one specimen sequenced in a study of T cells in tumors after PD-1 blockade (dated by TCRdb to about 2019). Library method: the immunoSEQ multiplex PCR assay. TCRdb stores this immuneACCESS table with in-frame sequences only. Part of the clones is absent; in the studies checked, under half of the shortfall reflects unresolved V genes, and no reason is known for the rest. Here the sample has 40,000 to 55,000 clones; approximately 75% occur a single time. 16% of the sample comes from the top ten. The sample's time point label, decoded: before anti-PD-1 therapy. The sample consisted of PBMCs, taken before anti-PD-1 treatment. All receptors come from a human donor with basal cell carcinoma.

V gene TRBV5-6 combines with J gene TRBJ1-5, with a weak D call TRBD1 (5 bases). This CDR3 has 14 amino acids. V lost 4 bases, J lost 4 bases, and 12 bases lay in between. Germline CDR1 reads SGHDT; CDR2 reads YYEEEE. The CDR3 nucleotides are TGTGCCAGCAGCCACCCAGGGATTAATCAGCCCCAGCATTTT. The encoded protein is CASSHPGINQPQHF.

This clone occurred a few times. The J gene is TRBJ2-2, the V gene TRBV7-2; TRBD1 or TRBD2 may be the D gene (5 bases each). The V and J ends lost 0 bases and 6 bases respectively, with 11 bases between them. This CDR3 contains 15 residues. Looked up from germline, CDR1 is SGHTA and CDR2 is FQGNSA. The CDR3 bases are TGTGCCAGCAGCTTAGCGAGGGGTAATTCCGGGGAGCTGTTTTTT. It yields the protein CASSLARGNSGELFF.

The chain uses TRBV24-1 and TRBJ2-1, with a possible D match to TRBD2 (5 bases). Germline V lookup: CDR1 KGHDR, CDR2 SFDVKD. Trimming stripped 2 bases from V and 5 bases from J, with 12 bases between. CDR3 length equals 15 residues. The CDR3 DNA follows: TGTGCCACCAGTGATTCTTGGGCCGGGGACAATGAGCAGTTCTTC. Protein: CATSDSWAGDNEQFF.

The V call is TRBV2, the J call TRBJ2-5; a possible D gene is TRBD2 (6 bases). The CDR3 runs to 14 residues. Germline CDR1 and CDR2: SNHLY and FYNNEI. Between the trimmed V and J ends, which lost 7 bases and 3 bases, there was a span of 15 bases. The chain's CDR3 is CASTRGGVKETQYF. DNA of the CDR3: TGTGCCAGCACCCGAGGAGGGGTTAAAGAGACCCAGTACTTC.

The rearrangement joins TRBV5-1 to TRBJ2-7; tentatively, D is TRBD1 (5 bases). From germline, CDR1 is SGHRS and CDR2 YFSETQ. Trimming shortened V by 4 bases and J by 6 bases, and 11 bases separated the two germline ends. The CDR3 loop spans 12 amino acids. The chain's CDR3 is CASSPQGFEQYF. CDR3 nucleotide sequence: TGCGCCAGCAGCCCCCAGGGATTCGAGCAGTACTTC.

The chain recombines TRBV30 with TRBJ1-2; D is undetermined. The CDR3 sequence is 13 residues long. The V gene's germline CDR1 is GTSNPN and CDR2 SVGIG (reference sequence). V lost 2 bases, J lost 7 bases, and 14 bases lay in between. CDR3: CAWSSRDSGGYTF. CDR3 DNA sequence: TGTGCCTGGAGTTCACGAGACTCGGGTGGCTACACCTTC.

The gene calls are TRBV25-1 and TRBJ1-6, with a tentative D call TRBD1 (5 bases). The CDR3 contains 13 residues. V lost 4 bases and J 9 bases, leaving 10 bases between the germline ends. Per germline, CDR1 MGHDK and CDR2 SYGVNS. Here the CDR3 DNA reads TGTGCCAGCAGTGCCTGGGGGGGTTCACCCCTCCACTTT. Encoded protein: CASSAWGGSPLHF. The variable domain in full, completed from reference TRBV25-1 and TRBJ1-6, reads EADIYQTPRYLVIGTGKKITLECSQTMGHDKMYWYQQDPGMELHLIHYSYGVNSTEKGDLSSESTVSRIRTEHFPLTLESARPSHTSQYLCASSAWGGSPLHFGNGTRLTVT.

This clone has a handful of counts. The rearrangement links TRBV19 to TRBJ1-5; D not resolved. Germline V gene data show CDR1 as LNHDA and CDR2 as SQIVND (reference sequence). Trimming pared 7 bases from V and 2 bases from J, leaving 6 bases between. The CDR3 covers 12 residues. CDR3 nucleotide sequence: TGTGCCAGTAATAGGGGCAATCAGCCCCAGCATTTT. Translation gives CASNRGNQPQHF.

The CDR3 DNA is TGTGCCAGTAGTATAGGAGGGACAGGGCGTCTCGGAGCTTTCTTT. Its translation is CASSIGGTGRLGAFF. The chain links TRBV19 to TRBJ1-1; 9 bases agree with TRBD1. Germline CDR1 LNHDA, CDR2 SQIVND (reference sequence). The ends lost 1 base at V and 10 bases at J; junction bases unmatched: 10. This CDR3 contains 15 residues.

V is TRBV5-6 and J is TRBJ1-2, with no clear D. CDR1 is SGHDT and CDR2 is YYEEEE in the germline V gene. Trimming stripped 0 bases from V and 4 bases from J, with 7 bases between. CDR3 length: 13 amino acids. The CDR3: CASSLGERYGYTF. DNA of the CDR3: TGTGCCAGCAGCTTGGGTGAGCGCTATGGCTACACCTTC.

The rearrangement links TRBV6-1 to TRBJ1-2; D is perhaps TRBD1 (5 bases). Between the trimmed V and J ends, which lost 1 base and 4 bases, there was a span of 13 bases. The germline gives CDR1 MNHNS, CDR2 SASEGT. This CDR3 contains 15 residues. CDR3 sequence (DNA): TGTGCCAGCAGTGAAGAAGGTCGGGGGGGCTATGGCTACACCTTC. This codes for CASSEEGRGGYGYTF.

This sequence joins TRBV19 and TRBJ2-3; weak D call: TRBD2 (6 bases). Deletions cut 1 base from V and 2 bases from J, with 13 bases between. Germline CDR1 reads LNHDA; CDR2 reads SQIVND (reference sequence). The CDR3 contains 16 residues. The CDR3 DNA is TGTGCCAGTAGTATAGGGGGTAGCGGCCCCACAGATACGCAGTATTTT. As protein: CASSIGGSGPTDTQYF.

The genes are TRBV28 and TRBJ1-1, with 8 bases lining up with TRBD1. The germline CDR1 and CDR2 sequences are MDHEN and SYDVKM. The CDR3 spans 16 residues. Unmatched junction bases numbered 14, after V lost 6 bases and J lost 5 bases. DNA of the CDR3: TGTGCCAGCAGGGAGCAGGGGGCCTTAATTCGGACTGAAGCTTTCTTT. Translating gives CASREQGALIRTEAFF. Looking up the rest from reference TRBV28 and TRBJ1-1 gives the full variable domain: DVKVTQSSRYLVKRTGEKVFLECVQDMDHENMFWYRQDPGLGLRLIYFSYDVKMKEKGDIPEGYSVSREKKERFSLILESASTNQTSMYLCASREQGALIRTEAFFGQGTRLTVV.

This chain links TRBV5-4 with TRBJ2-3; the D is unclear. Trimming stripped 2 bases from V and 5 bases from J, with 9 bases between. There are 13 residues in the CDR3. Germline lookup yields CDR1 SGHNT and CDR2 YYREEE (reference sequence). The CDR3 coding sequence is TGTGCCAGCAGCTTAGGATTATTAGATACGCAGTATTTT. Protein: CASSLGLLDTQYF.

With regard to this clone: Other DNA sequences in this specimen translate into the identical CDR3. The rearrangement links TRBV5-1 to TRBJ1-1; maybe TRBD1 (6 bases). CDR3 size: 14 residues. Trimming cost V 4 bases and J 5 bases, with 15 bases left between them. CDR1 SGHRS and CDR2 YFSETQ come from the germline V gene. The CDR3 region has the DNA TGCGCCAGCAGCCTGGGACAACTCGGGACTGAAGCTTTCTTT. Its protein product is CASSLGQLGTEAFF.

The rearrangement uses TRBV30 and TRBJ1-2; 9 bases agree with TRBD1. This CDR3 is built from 14 residues. Germline V gene lookup returns CDR1 GTSNPN and CDR2 SVGIG (reference sequence). V shed 0 bases, J shed 7 bases, and the junction held 6 bases outside the gene matches. CDR3: CAWSVPGTGLGYTF. As DNA, the CDR3 is TGTGCCTGGAGTGTACCCGGGACAGGGCTTGGCTACACCTTC.

The V and J genes are TRBV2 and TRBJ2-5, with 10 bases that match TRBD2. The CDR3 length is 15 residues. Germline V gene lookup returns CDR1 SNHLY and CDR2 FYNNEI. V gave up 6 bases and J gave up 6 bases; unmatched junction bases: 10. This CDR3 reads CASRAGTSEGKTQYF. CDR3 in DNA: TGTGCCAGCAGAGCCGGGACTAGCGAGGGGAAGACCCAGTACTTC.

Details on this clone: The conserved closing phenylalanine or tryptophan is absent in this CDR3, likely reflecting a read error. Because the CDR3's place on the DNA is in doubt, the DNA is left out and the CDR3 is given as listed by TCRdb. V usage is TRBV7-9 and J usage is TRBJ2-7; TRBD1, the D gene given by the table, was not confirmed from the DNA. The CDR3 has 9 residues if both end residues are counted. The germline V gene encodes CDR1 SEHNR and CDR2 FQNEAQ (reference sequence). CDR3 residues: CASSFRGRA.

This sequence joins TRBV9 and TRBJ1-6, with a possible D match to TRBD1 (6 bases). The V end lost 3 bases, the J end lost 4 bases, and 14 bases lay between the germline ends. The CDR3 has 16 residues. Looked up from germline, CDR1 is SGDLS and CDR2 is YYNGEE. CDR3 DNA sequence: TGTGCCAGCAGCGCAAAGGCCCAGGGGTATAATTCACCCCTCCACTTT. It translates to CASSAKAQGYNSPLHF.

The chain uses TRBV27 and TRBJ2-7; no reliable D call. V was cut by 6 bases and J by 0 bases, with 12 bases left in between. The CDR3 extends over 14 amino acids. Germline CDR1 is MNHEY and CDR2 is SMNVEV (reference sequence). As DNA, the CDR3 is TGTGCCAGCAGGCTGACAACTAACTCCTACGAGCAGTACTTC. The encoded protein is CASRLTTNSYEQYF.

The chain combines TRBV6-6 with TRBJ2-1; no clear D gene. The germline V gene has CDR1 MNHNY and CDR2 SVGAGI (reference sequence). The CDR3 spans 15 residues. Trimming removed 0 bases at V and 8 bases at J, with 14 bases between. The CDR3 DNA reads as TGTGCCAGCAGTTACTCGGGGAACTCCGGAGATGAGCAGTTCTTC. This translates into CASSYSGNSGDEQFF.

The rearrangement uses TRBV14 and TRBJ2-4; weak D call: TRBD2 (5 bases). Germline assignment: CDR1 SGHDN and CDR2 FVKESK. V lost 0 bases to trimming and J lost 8 bases, with 8 bases between them. This CDR3 spans 13 amino acids. The CDR3 reads CASSQDGVYIQYF. The CDR3 nucleotides are TGTGCCAGCAGCCAAGACGGGGTTTACATTCAGTACTTC.

The genes are TRBV2 and TRBJ1-3; 8 bases are a match to TRBD1. The V gene end was trimmed by 7 bases and the J gene end by 2 bases; junction bases not matched to a gene: 1. This CDR3 is built from 13 residues. Germline V gives CDR1 SNHLY, CDR2 FYNNEI. Written as DNA, the CDR3 is TGTGCCAGCACGGGACAGGCTGGAAACACCATATATTTT. Its protein is CASTGQAGNTIYF.

J is TRBJ2-7 and V is TRBV27; TRBD2 might be the D (6 bases). The CDR3 runs to 14 residues. CDR1 and CDR2 (germline): MNHEY, SMNVEV (reference sequence). Trimming took off 6 bases at V and 1 base at J, with 13 bases between the two ends. The CDR3 is CASRVAELSYEQYF. The CDR3 DNA reads as TGTGCCAGCAGGGTAGCGGAGTTATCCTACGAGCAGTACTTC.

V is TRBV29-1 and J is TRBJ2-3; D is undetermined. V lost 5 bases to trimming and J lost 6 bases, with 21 bases between them. The CDR3 is made up of 15 amino acids. The germline gives CDR1 SQVTM, CDR2 ANQGSEA. The CDR3 DNA follows: TGCAGCGTTAACCCCCGGAAGGGTAGGTCCGATACGCAGTATTTT. This gives the protein CSVNPRKGRSDTQYF.

V and J are TRBV28 and TRBJ2-2; no clear D. The CDR3 sequence is 12 residues long. Germline CDR1 reads MDHEN; CDR2 reads SYDVKM. V lost 3 bases to trimming and J lost 7 bases, with 6 bases between them. DNA of the CDR3: TGTGCCAGCAGTTTGAAAGTCGGGGAGCTGTTTTTT. Protein sequence: CASSLKVGELFF.

The chain has TRBV27 and TRBJ2-2, with 10 bases aligning to TRBD1. CDR1 is MNHEY, CDR2 SMNVEV, per germline (reference sequence). Trimming took 6 bases from V and 3 from J; bases not matched to a gene: 4. The CDR3 sequence is 15 residues long. CDR3 nucleotide sequence: TGTGCCAGCAGCAAGGACAGGGGGTACACCGGGGAGCTGTTTTTT. Translation gives CASSKDRGYTGELFF.